This T cell receptor beta chain was sequenced during a study of T-cell memory formation after mild COVID-19. Findings and caveats of the study: The main location of contracting CD4+ clones was CM and EM, and that of contracting CD8+ clones was EMRA.

This clonotype appeared many times. The antigen remains unidentified. Amplification by 5'RACE using constant-segment primers produced TCR alpha and TCR beta cDNA libraries that carried sample barcodes and UMIs. Each CDR3 protein gets one entry after TCRdb re-called the 5' RACE reads with MiXCR. The sample holds roughly 610,000 distinct CDR3 sequences, roughly a sixth seen once. V was trimmed by 0 bases and J by 0 bases, leaving 15 bases between them. Germline V gene data show CDR1 as SGHAT and CDR2 as FQNNGV. The CDR3 consists of 17 residues. This chain links TRBV11-2 with TRBJ2-7; D possibly corresponds to TRBD2 (5 bases). Input material: PBMCs or a T cell subset sorted from them (not recorded which). This receptor was obtained from an adult woman who had mild COVID-19 (a few samples of this study predate the infection). Cell type and time point are not known. The CDR3 here is CASSLERLSGASYEQYF. CDR3 DNA sequence: TGTGCCAGCAGCTTAGAACGGTTGAGCGGCGCCTCCTACGAGCAGTACTTC.